A selection of T cell receptor beta chains follows, all from one sample in a study of cytomegalovirus exposure and HLA in healthy donors. Generated by immunoSEQ multiplex PCR, the TCRdb table keeps only in-frame clones and is missing some. The repertoire consists of around 61,000 clones, with 70% to 90% occurring once and the leading ten covering about 1.4%. Sequencing was done on a sample of PBMCs. These receptors all come from a man aged 25-40 years in good health and CMV-seropositive. The CDR3 runs from the conserved cysteine through the conserved F or W. D genes are given only for firm matches. Clone size is shown for a subset of rows, as once, few, many or a class of expanded clone.

>12|-|-|TRBV7-2|TRBJ2-7
TGTGCCAGCAGCTTGGGAGCCTACGAGCAGTACTTC
CASSLGAYEQYF
>14|TRBD2|-|TRBV28|TRBJ2-1
TGTGCCAGCAGCCCCGGGGGGGTACTAGGGGCGCAGTTCTTC
CASSPGGVLGAQFF
>16|-|-|TRBV5-1|TRBJ2-2
TGCGCCAGCCGCTTCGGAGTAGCGGTAGTAACCGGGGAGCTGTTTTTT
CASRFGVAVVTGELFF
>17|-|-|TRBV7-2|TRBJ2-7
TGTGCCAGCAGCTTATTACCCCGACAGGCTAACCCCTACGAGCAGTACTTC
CASSLLPRQANPYEQYF
>16|-|-|TRBV7-6|TRBJ2-5
TGTGCCAGCAGCTCAACGGGCGGGGGCCACCAAGAGACCCAGTACTTC
CASSSTGGGHQETQYF
>16|-|-|TRBV7-8|TRBJ2-2
TGTGCCAGCAGCTTAAGTGCCAGCGCGAACACCGGGGAGCTGTTTTTT
CASSLSASANTGELFF
>14|-|-|TRBV7-3|TRBJ2-3
TGTGCCAGCAGCCCGTCGAGCGGCACAGATACGCAGTATTTT
CASSPSSGTDTQYF
>14|TRBD1|-|TRBV11-2|TRBJ2-3
TGTGCCAGCAGCCCACAGGGGTTGGCAGATACGCAGTATTTT
CASSPQGLADTQYF
>16|-|few|TRBV4-2|TRBJ1-5
TGTGCCAGCAGCCAAGACAACGGCGGTGGCAATCAGCCCCAGCATTTT
CASSQDNGGGNQPQHF
>15|TRBD2|-|TRBV6-1|TRBJ2-2
TGTGCCAGCAGTGAAAGATGGGGGGGGAACGGGGAGCTGTTTTTT
CASSERWGGNGELFF
>17|TRBD2|-|TRBV28|TRBJ2-7
TGTGCCAGCAGTTTATCGGGACTAGCGCCGACCTCCTACGAGCAGTACTTC
CASSLSGLAPTSYEQYF
>13|TRBD1|-|TRBV12-5|TRBJ1-1
TGTGCTAGTGGTTTGGGAGGGGGCGGTGAAGCTTTCTTT
CASGLGGGGEAFF
>15|TRBD1|-|TRBV19|TRBJ2-2
TGTGCCAGTAGGAAAGGACAGGGGGCGATCGGGGAGCTGTTTTTT
CASRKGQGAIGELFF
>17|TRBD1|-|TRBV7-8|TRBJ2-4
TGTGCCAGCAGCCCTGGACAGGGGGAGGCTTCCAAAAACATTCAGTACTTC
CASSPGQGEASKNIQYF
>13|TRBD1|-|TRBV30|TRBJ1-1
TGTGCCTGGGACAGGGGGGCGAACACTGAAGCTTTCTTT
CAWDRGANTEAFF
>15|TRBD1|-|TRBV7-2|TRBJ2-7
TGTGCCAGCAGCTTATTTGGACAGGTGTCCTACGAGCAGTACTTC
CASSLFGQVSYEQYF
>13|-|-|TRBV2|TRBJ1-4
TGTGCCAGCAGCCGGGATTATAATGAAAAACTGTTTTTT
CASSRDYNEKLFF
>14|-|-|TRBV11-2|TRBJ2-3
TGTGCCAGCAGCTTAGTGTTTATGTCAGATACGCAGTATTTT
CASSLVFMSDTQYF
>15|-|-|TRBV7-2|TRBJ1-4
TGTGCCAGCAGCTTAAGGGGCCCGGTAAATGAAAAACTGTTTTTT
CASSLRGPVNEKLFF
>14|-|-|TRBV6-5|TRBJ2-1
TGTGCCAGCAGTCTAGGTAGGGAGAGAAATGAGCAGTTCTTC
CASSLGRERNEQFF
>19|TRBD2|-|TRBV27|TRBJ2-3
TGTGCCAGCAGTTTGACCGGCGAAGCTCGACTAGCTGGCACAGATACGCAGTATTTT
CASSLTGEARLAGTDTQYF
>13|-|-|TRBV29-1|TRBJ2-7
TGCAGCGTTGAAGATGACTACTCCTACGAGCAGTACTTC
CSVEDDYSYEQYF
>10|-|-|TRBV29-1|TRBJ1-1
TGCAGCGTTCGGGGTAATCAAGCTTTCTTT
CSVRGNQAFF
>14|TRBD2|-|TRBV7-6|TRBJ2-7
TGTGCCAGCAGCGCGAGCGGGATATCCCGCGAGCAGTACTTC
CASSASGISREQYF
>16|-|-|TRBV10-1|TRBJ1-1
TGCGCCAGCAGTGAGGAGATCCTAGGAACTTACACTGAAGCTTTCTTT
CASSEEILGTYTEAFF
>16|-|few|TRBV4-1|TRBJ2-7
TGCGCCAGCAGCCAAGATGGGGGGAGGTCTTCCTACGAGCAGTACTTC
CASSQDGGRSSYEQYF
>17|TRBD2|-|TRBV19|TRBJ2-1
TGTGCCAGTAGTATGGGGGCTAGCGGGAGCTCCTACAATGAGCAGTTCTTC
CASSMGASGSSYNEQFF
>15|TRBD2|-|TRBV2|TRBJ2-2
TGTGCCAGCAGTCCGGGACTAGCAGACACCGGGGAGCTGTTTTTT
CASSPGLADTGELFF
>15|TRBD1|-|TRBV11-2|TRBJ1-5
TGTGCCAGCAGCTTCGGGACAGGGGGCAATCAGCCCCAGCATTTT
CASSFGTGGNQPQHF
>15|TRBD1|-|TRBV6-1|TRBJ2-5
TGTGCCAGCAGCATGGACAGGGGGGCAGGAGAGACCCAGTACTTC
CASSMDRGAGETQYF
>14|-|-|TRBV11-3|TRBJ2-7
TGTGCCAGCAGCTTAGGGGGATGGGGGGACGAGCAGTACTTC
CASSLGGWGDEQYF
>14|-|-|TRBV5-1|TRBJ2-3
TGCGCCAGCAGCCCGGGCGGGGTGGGAGATACGCAGTATTTT
CASSPGGVGDTQYF
>15|TRBD2|-|TRBV6-5|TRBJ2-5
TGTGCCAGCAGTCCATCCGGGACTAGCGCCGAGACCCAGTACTTC
CASSPSGTSAETQYF
>14|TRBD2|-|TRBV30|TRBJ2-5
TGTGCCTGGAGTGGACCGGGAGGAGAGGAGACCCAGTACTTC
CAWSGPGGEETQYF
>16|TRBD1|-|TRBV27|TRBJ2-1
TGTGCCAGCAGTACCCTGCGTCAGGGGGCGCTGAATGAGCAGTTCTTC
CASSTLRQGALNEQFF
>16|TRBD1|once|TRBV9|TRBJ1-1
TGTGCCAGCAGCGTAGGAGGGGGACAGCTGAACACTGAAGCTTTCTTT
CASSVGGGQLNTEAFF
>13|-|-|TRBV4-3|TRBJ2-2
TGCGCCAGCAGCCAGAGGGTGACCGGGGAGCTGTTTTTT
CASSQRVTGELFF
>14|TRBD1|-|TRBV7-2|TRBJ2-5
TGTGCCAGCAGACCAGGGACAGACCAAGAGACCCAGTACTTC
CASRPGTDQETQYF
>13|-|-|TRBV19|TRBJ1-2
TGTGCCAGTAGTACTGAGGAGCCCTATGGCTACACCTTC
CASSTEEPYGYTF
>15|TRBD1|-|TRBV7-8|TRBJ2-7
TGTGCCAGCAGCCCAACCCGACAGGGTACCTACGAGCAGTACTTC
CASSPTRQGTYEQYF
>15|-|-|TRBV2|TRBJ2-2
TGTGCCAGCAGCTTAAACGGGAGAAAAACCGGGGAGCTGTTTTTT
CASSLNGRKTGELFF
>16|TRBD1|-|TRBV5-1|TRBJ2-2
TGCGCCAGCAGCTTGGCCCGGACAGGGGGCACCGGGGAGCTGTTTTTT
CASSLARTGGTGELFF
>14|TRBD2|few|TRBV7-9|TRBJ2-1
TGTTCCAGCAGCTTAAGCGGGGGAGGTTATGAGCAGTTCTTC
CSSSLSGGGYEQFF
>11|-|-|TRBV29-1|TRBJ1-1
TGCAGCGTTGAGAGGGAATCTGAAGCTTTCTTT
CSVERESEAFF
>14|TRBD1|-|TRBV30|TRBJ2-3
TGTGCCTGGAGCGTAACAGGGGGGACAGATACGCAGTATTTT
CAWSVTGGTDTQYF
>14|TRBD2|-|TRBV25-1|TRBJ2-3
TGTGCCAGCAGTGACCAAACTAGCGGGGGCAAACCGTATTTT
CASSDQTSGGKPYF
>14|-|-|TRBV7-9|TRBJ2-7
TGTGCCAGCAGCTTAGAAGCGCCCTCCTACGAGCAGTACTTC
CASSLEAPSYEQYF
>14|TRBD1|-|TRBV25-1|TRBJ2-7
TGTGCCAGCAGTGAACTTCAGGGGGCCTACGAGCAGTACTTC
CASSELQGAYEQYF
>15|-|-|TRBV4-3|TRBJ2-7
TGCGCCAGCAGCCAAGATGGCCAGGGGAAAAACGAGCAGTACTTC
CASSQDGQGKNEQYF
>13|TRBD1|-|TRBV27|TRBJ1-1
TGTGCCAGCAGTACGACAGGGTTCACTGAAGCTTTCTTT
CASSTTGFTEAFF
>12|TRBD1|-|TRBV7-9|TRBJ2-7
TGTGCCAGCAGCCCGACAGGGTTCGAGCAGTACTTC
CASSPTGFEQYF
>15|TRBD2|-|TRBV9|TRBJ2-7
TGTGCCAGCAGCGTGTCCGGGACTAGCTCCTACGAGCAGTACTTC
CASSVSGTSSYEQYF
>16|TRBD1|-|TRBV7-9|TRBJ2-1
TGTGCCAGCAGCTACTGGACAGGGGCCAAATACAATGAGCAGTTCTTC
CASSYWTGAKYNEQFF
>15|-|-|TRBV11-2|TRBJ1-3
TGTGCCAGCAGCTTAGGAGCCTCCTCAGGAAACACCATATATTTT
CASSLGASSGNTIYF
>14|TRBD1|once|TRBV6-1|TRBJ1-2
TGTGCCAGCAGTGAATGGACAGGGTCCTTGGGCTACACCTTC
CASSEWTGSLGYTF
>15|TRBD1|-|TRBV30|TRBJ1-2
TGTGCCTGGAGTGTACCCGGGACAGATAACTATGGCTACACCTTC
CAWSVPGTDNYGYTF
>16|-|-|TRBV27|TRBJ2-7
TGTGCCACCAGGAGGGGGCAGCGGGAGATCGCCTACGAGCAGTACTTC
CATRRGQREIAYEQYF
>16|-|-|TRBV7-9|TRBJ2-2
TGTTCCAGCAGCTTAAACTTCGGGATACTCACCGGGGAGCTGTTTTTT
CSSSLNFGILTGELFF
>16|TRBD1|-|TRBV18|TRBJ1-1
TGTGCCAGCTCACCCACCGGAACAGGGGGCCACACTGAAGCTTTCTTT
CASSPTGTGGHTEAFF
>17|TRBD2|-|TRBV5-1|TRBJ2-2
TGCGCCAGCAGCTTGGTTGGCGGGAGACGCGACACCGGGGAGCTGTTTTTT
CASSLVGGRRDTGELFF